This T cell receptor (beta chain) was captured by sequencing in a study of response to subunit inactivated influenza vaccine. This CDR3 contains 12 residues. Between the trimmed V and J ends, which lost 3 bases and 3 bases, there was a span of 7 bases. The germline V gene encodes CDR1 DFQATT and CDR2 SNEGSKA (reference sequence). From the RT-PCR reads, TCRdb called clonotypes with MiXCR, one entry per CDR3 protein. This table holds hundreds of thousands of distinct CDR3 sequences, 11% found once. These same data were also listed under a study on T cells expressing NK-cell markers. That work states: UMIs accompanied the 5'RACE template switching by which TCR beta cDNA was made. Nothing established the HCMV specificity of expanded NKG2C+ T cell clones.

The starting material was PBMCs from blood, obtained on the day of vaccination. This receptor was identified in a man in his forties or fifties who received an inactivated influenza vaccine. The chain links TRBV20-1 to TRBJ2-3; perhaps TRBD1 as D (5 bases). CDR3: CSASQGTDTQYF. The CDR3, as DNA: TGCAGTGCTAGCCAGGGAACAGATACGCAGTATTTT.